A single sample gave rise to the 13 T cell receptor beta chains below, sequenced in a study of cytomegalovirus exposure and HLA in healthy donors. PCR used 60 Vbeta primers and 13 Jbeta primers. This table comes from immunoSEQ multiplex PCR, and its TCRdb copy is limited to in-frame clones, with some not included. Recorded here are more than 75,000 clones; the top ten clones represent just over 15%. Specimen: PBMCs. The source of these receptors is a man between 50 and 59 years old in good health and CMV-seropositive.

The chain recombines TRBV30 with TRBJ2-7; TRBD1 matches at 11 bases. The CDR3 sequence is 13 residues long. With 7 bases clipped from V and 4 bases from J, the junction kept 6 bases outside the gene matches. In germline, CDR1 is GTSNPN, CDR2 SVGIG (reference sequence). This CDR3 is CALTRDRGYEQYF. CDR3 coding DNA: TGTGCCTTAACCCGGGACAGGGGGTACGAGCAGTACTTC.

V gene TRBV19 combines with J gene TRBJ1-3; 9 nucleotides match TRBD1. With V trimmed by 5 bases and J by 0 bases, 11 bases remained unmatched. CDR1 and CDR2 (germline): LNHDA, SQIVND (reference sequence). The CDR3 has 18 amino acids. The CDR3, as DNA: TGTGCCAGTAGTTTTCGACCGGGACAGGGCGTCTCTGGAAACACCATATATTTT. Amino acids: CASSFRPGQGVSGNTIYF.

This CDR3 reads CAGNYPGLHTDTQYF. For the CDR3, the DNA is TGTGCCGGAAACTACCCGGGACTACACACAGATACGCAGTATTTT. The chain links TRBV7-2 to TRBJ2-3, with TRBD2 matching over 7 bases. J gave up 2 bases and V 11 bases, and 13 bases lay outside the gene matches. The CDR3 length is 15 residues. Germline CDR1 reads SGHTA; CDR2 reads FQGNSA.

V gene TRBV30 combines with J gene TRBJ1-2; tentative D call: TRBD1 (5 bases). CDR1 and CDR2 from the germline V gene are GTSNPN and SVGIG (reference sequence). V gave up 1 base and J gave up 3 bases, with 12 bases separating them. There are 14 residues in the CDR3. The CDR3 loop is CAWSEKGWYYGYTF. In DNA, the CDR3 is TGTGCCTGGAGTGAAAAGGGGTGGTACTATGGCTACACCTTC.

This sequence joins TRBV2 and TRBJ2-1; 8 nucleotides line up with TRBD2. The CDR3 spans 13 residues. CDR1 is SNHLY and CDR2 is FYNNEI in the germline V gene. The V segment lost 4 bases and the J segment 9 bases; nucleotides outside the gene matches: 5. The CDR3 region is CASSVLAGTEQFF. CDR3 in DNA: TGTGCCAGCAGTGTTCTAGCGGGCACTGAGCAGTTCTTC.

The chain couples TRBV14 to TRBJ1-4; D perhaps matches TRBD1 (6 bases). V was shortened by 1 base and J by 5 bases, with 14 bases between the two germline ends. Germline assignment: CDR1 SGHDN and CDR2 FVKESK. The CDR3 totals 16 residues. Written as DNA, the CDR3 is TGTGCCAGCAGCCAAGCCGCAGGGACATACAATGAAAAACTGTTTTTT. Protein sequence: CASSQAAGTYNEKLFF.

The chain joins TRBV11-2 to TRBJ2-1, with TRBD2 matching 9 bases. CDR3 length: 14 residues. V shed 7 bases, J shed 2 bases, and the junction held 3 bases outside the gene matches. The germline V gene encodes CDR1 SGHAT and CDR2 FQNNGV. The CDR3 region has the DNA TGTGCCAGCAAGCGGGAGGCCACCTACAATGAGCAGTTCTTC. This encodes CASKREATYNEQFF. The variable domain in full, with the rest retrieved from reference TRBV11-2 and TRBJ2-1, is EAGVAQSPRYKIIEKRQSVAFWCNPISGHATLYWYQQILGQGPKLLIQFQNNGVVDDSQLPKDRFSAERLKGVDSTLKIQPAKLEDSAVYLCASKREATYNEQFFGPGTRLTVL.

The chain has TRBV6-5 and TRBJ2-7, with TRBD2 as a possible D gene (7 bases). Between the trimmed V and J ends, which lost 8 bases and 0 bases, there was a span of 14 bases. Per the germline V gene, CDR1 is MNHEY and CDR2 is SVGAGI. CDR3 length: 14 amino acids. The CDR3: CASRPAGASYEQYF. In nucleotides, the CDR3 is TGTGCCAGCCGACCGGCGGGGGCCTCCTACGAGCAGTACTTC.

The chain couples TRBV4-1 to TRBJ1-1, with TRBD1 as a possible D gene (6 bases). The CDR3 consists of 13 residues. Germline lookup yields CDR1 MGHRA and CDR2 YSYEKL. V dropped 11 bases and J dropped 6 bases, with 19 bases sitting between them. The CDR3 DNA reads TGCGCCGTGGAAGGGGGGAGGGAGCCTGAAGCTTTCTTT. Translated: CAVEGGREPEAFF.

V gene TRBV7-2 combines with J gene TRBJ2-7, with TRBD1 as a possible D gene (6 bases). V was pared by 5 bases and J by 5 bases, with 16 bases between. This CDR3 comprises 14 residues. The germline gives CDR1 SGHTA, CDR2 FQGNSA. CDR3 nucleotides: TGTGCCAGCAGCCTCACGGCAGGGGTCGACGAGCAGTACTTC. This translates into CASSLTAGVDEQYF. Complete variable domain (other parts from reference TRBV7-2 and TRBJ2-7): GAGVSQSPSNKVTEKGKDVELRCDPISGHTALYWYRQSLGQGLEFLIYFQGNSAPDKSGLPSDRFSAERTGGSVSTLTIQRTQQEDSAVYLCASSLTAGVDEQYFGPGTRLTVT.

The chain joins TRBV5-1 to TRBJ2-7, with D maybe TRBD2 (5 bases). The CDR3 extends over 12 amino acids. V was clipped by 5 bases and J by 5 bases, with 11 bases between them. CDR1 and CDR2 (germline): SGHRS, YFSETQ. The CDR3 DNA reads TGCGCCAGCAGTTTAGCGAGGCACGAGCAGTACTTC. Residues: CASSLARHEQYF.

The genes are TRBV30 and TRBJ2-7; no reliable D call. Deletions cut 1 base from V and 6 bases from J, with 13 bases between. CDR1 is GTSNPN and CDR2 is SVGIG in the germline V gene (reference sequence). This CDR3 spans 13 amino acids. CDR3 in amino acids: CAWSDGLVGEQYV. The CDR3 DNA follows: TGTGCCTGGAGTGACGGGTTGGTCGGCGAGCAGTACGTC.

V is TRBV28 and J is TRBJ1-5; 9 bases line up with TRBD1. This CDR3 has 16 amino acids. J gave up 3 bases and V 5 bases, and 8 bases lay outside the gene matches. In germline, CDR1 is MDHEN, CDR2 SYDVKM. The DNA of the CDR3 is TGTGCCAGCAGTGACTACAGGGGGCAGGTCAATCAGCCCCAGCATTTT. This translates into CASSDYRGQVNQPQHF.